These T cell receptor beta chains were read from a single sample in a study of T cells in Graves' hyperthyroidism and ophthalmopathy. TCRdb ran MiXCR on the multiplex PCR reads and lists one entry per CDR3 protein. The repertoire holds about 600,000 distinct CDR3 sequences, around 16% seen once, with about 3.5% in the top ten. The specimen sequenced was blood. The source of these receptors is a woman aged 40 to 50 with Graves' ophthalmopathy. The CDR3 runs from the conserved cysteine through the conserved F or W. D genes are given only for firm matches. A clone size is listed for some rows: how often the clone was seen (once, few, many), or a class if it is expanded.

>many|TRBJ2-3|TRBV12-3/TRBV12-4|TRBD2
CASSLPSGSGDTQYF
TGTGCCAGCAGTTTACCGAGCGGGAGTGGCGATACGCAGTATTTT
>many|TRBJ2-2|TRBV30|TRBD2
CAWARVAGRAGELFF
TGTGCCTGGGCCCGGGTAGCGGGAAGGGCCGGGGAGCTGTTTTTT
>NA|TRBJ2-3|TRBV29-1|TRBD2
CSVELTSAYTDTQYF
TGCAGCGTTGAATTGACTAGCGCTTACACAGATACGCAGTATTTT
>NA|TRBJ1-5|TRBV6-1|NA
CASRRGEELYSNQPQHF
TGTGCCAGCAGGCGGGGGGAGGAACTATATAGCAATCAGCCCCAGCATTTT
>many|TRBJ1-2|TRBV7-9|NA
CASSLPDRGYTF
TGTGCCAGCAGCTTACCCGACAGAGGCTACACCTTC
>many|TRBJ2-1|TRBV7-2|TRBD2
CASSRRLAGGPLDEQFF
TGTGCCAGCAGCCGCCGACTAGCGGGGGGGCCCCTGGATGAGCAGTTCTTC
>many|TRBJ1-4|TRBV7-9|TRBD1
CASSELGGAGEKLFF
TGTGCCAGCAGCGAACTAGGGGGCGCGGGTGAAAAACTGTTTTTT
>few|TRBJ2-3|TRBV4-1|TRBD1
CASSHLGGTGGADTQYF
TGCGCCAGCAGCCACTTAGGGGGGACAGGGGGCGCAGATACGCAGTATTTT
>few|TRBJ1-6|TRBV11-2|NA
CASSFRMGGSFGSPLHF
TGTGCCAGCAGCTTCCGCATGGGGGGCAGTTTTGGTTCACCCCTCCACTTT
>NA|TRBJ1-4|TRBV4-2|TRBD1
CASSHPQGAEEKLFF
TGTGCCAGCAGCCACCCACAGGGGGCAGAGGAAAAACTGTTTTTT
>NA|TRBJ1-2|TRBV28|NA
CASSLLLADYYGCTF
TGTGCCAGCAGTTTACTATTGGCGGACTACTATGGCTGCACCTTC
>NA|TRBJ2-2|TRBV7-2|NA
CASSLRWGSSNPNTGELFF
TGTGCCAGCAGCTTACGGTGGGGTTCGTCTAATCCGAACACCGGGGAGCTGTTTTTT
>many|TRBJ1-5|TRBV5-8|TRBD1
CASSGTGQGAQPQHF
TGTGCCAGCAGCGGGACGGGACAGGGAGCTCAGCCCCAGCATTTT
>NA|TRBJ2-1|TRBV5-6|TRBD2
CASSLETSAFNEQLF
TGTGCCAGCAGCTTGGAGACTAGCGCCTTCAATGAGCAGCTCTTC
>few|TRBJ2-1|TRBV7-3|TRBD2
CASSLYSGGSYNEQFF
TGTGCCAGCAGCCTGTATAGCGGGGGCTCCTACAATGAGCAGTTCTTC
>many|TRBJ1-1|TRBV2|TRBD1
CASRIQGSPEAFF
TGTGCCAGCAGGATACAGGGGTCTCCTGAAGCTTTCTTT
>NA|TRBJ1-1|TRBV20-1|TRBD1
CSASKGGPSEAFF
TGCAGTGCTAGTAAAGGGGGCCCCAGTGAAGCTTTCTTT
>many|TRBJ1-6|TRBV7-2|NA
CASSLGGVPYNSPLHF
TGTGCCAGCAGCTTAGGGGGAGTGCCTTATAATTCACCCCTCCACTTT
>NA|TRBJ2-3|TRBV18|TRBD2
CASSPLLSGGYTDTQYF
TGTGCCAGCTCACCACTCCTTAGCGGGGGGTATACAGATACGCAGTATTTT
>many|TRBJ2-7|TRBV28|TRBD1
CASRIGTVEYEQYF
TGTGCCAGCAGAATCGGGACAGTAGAATACGAGCAGTACTTC
>many|TRBJ1-2|TRBV5-6|NA
CASSLRQDRHGYTF
TGTGCCAGCAGCTTGAGACAGGATAGGCATGGCTACACCTTC
>many|TRBJ2-3|TRBV18|TRBD1
CASTTGGTDTQYF
TGTGCCAGCACAACAGGGGGCACAGATACGCAGTATTTT
>few|TRBJ1-2|TRBV20-1|TRBD1
CSAGDSSNYGYTF
TGCAGTGCCGGGGACAGTTCTAACTATGGCTACACCTTC
>many|TRBJ2-7|TRBV28|TRBD2
CASSSSGSNYEQYF
TGTGCCAGCAGTTCAAGCGGGAGTAATTACGAGCAGTACTTC
>NA|TRBJ2-5|TRBV20-1|TRBD1
CSARDPTGTGTLQETQYF
TGCAGTGCTAGAGACCCTACCGGGACAGGGACTCTTCAAGAGACCCAGTACTTC
>many|TRBJ1-5|TRBV28|NA
CASSLREGYSNQPQHF
TGTGCCAGCAGTTTGAGAGAGGGCTATAGCAATCAGCCCCAGCATTTT
>few|TRBJ1-5|TRBV28|NA
CASSFFWGAVGNQPQHF
TGTGCCAGCAGTTTTTTTTGGGGGGCTGTTGGCAATCAGCCCCAGCATTTT
>many|TRBJ2-3|TRBV19|NA
CASSSQRPDTQYF
TGTGCCAGTAGTTCTCAGCGGCCAGATACGCAGTATTTT
>NA|TRBJ1-5|TRBV20-1|NA
CSARGGGSNQPQHF
TGCAGTGCTAGAGGCGGGGGTAGCAATCAGCCCCAGCATTTT
>many|TRBJ2-1|TRBV12-5|NA
CASGPRGARGYNEQFF
TGTGCTAGTGGTCCCCGCGGGGCCAGGGGCTACAATGAGCAGTTCTTC
>NA|TRBJ2-7|TRBV2|TRBD2
CASSERPSGRWKQYF
TGTGCCAGCAGTGAACGGCCTAGCGGGAGATGGAAGCAGTACTTC
>few|TRBJ1-3|TRBV7-9|TRBD1
CASSRDSSSGNTIYF
TGTGCCAGCAGCCGGGACAGCAGCTCTGGAAACACCATATATTTT
>many|TRBJ1-1|TRBV27|TRBD1
CASSPTTGEAFF
TGTGCCAGCAGCCCGACGACAGGGGAAGCTTTCTTT
>many|TRBJ2-2|TRBV3-1|TRBD2
CASSQGGGSPTTGELFF
TGTGCCAGCAGCCAGGGTGGCGGGAGCCCGACCACCGGGGAGCTGTTTTTT
>many|TRBJ2-2|TRBV20-1|TRBD2
CSAETLRGGPIGELFF
TGCAGTGCTGAAACTTTAAGGGGAGGGCCGATCGGGGAGCTGTTTTTT
>many|TRBJ2-1|TRBV30|TRBD1
CAWSRGQTNEQFF
TGTGCCTGGAGTAGGGGACAGACCAATGAGCAGTTCTTC
>NA|TRBJ1-5|TRBV7-2|NA
CASSFPGFNQPQHF
TGTGCCAGCAGCTTCCCGGGTTTCAATCAGCCCCAGCATTTT
>NA|TRBJ1-1|TRBV7-8|TRBD1
CASSLEGGPAGGLAFF
TGTGCCAGCAGCTTAGAGGGGGGTCCGGCAGGGGGTTTAGCTTTCTTT
>many|TRBJ2-1|TRBV18|TRBD2
CASSPPTGGHNEQFF
TGTGCCAGCTCACCACCGACGGGAGGGCACAATGAGCAGTTCTTC
>NA|TRBJ2-7|TRBV29-1|NA
CSATKWAGTSSYEQYF
TGCAGCGCCACAAAATGGGCGGGAACAAGCTCCTACGAGCAGTACTTC
>NA|TRBJ2-5|TRBV20-1|NA
CSARQGWNLQETQYF
TGCAGTGCTAGACAGGGTTGGAATTTGCAAGAGACCCAGTACTTC
>few|TRBJ2-2|TRBV20-1|TRBD1
CSARKAGTGGTGELFF
TGCAGTGCTAGAAAAGCCGGGACAGGGGGTACCGGGGAGCTGTTTTTT
>many|TRBJ2-7|TRBV29-1|NA
CSIRDDSYEQYF
TGCAGCATCCGGGACGACTCCTACGAGCAGTACTTC
>many|TRBJ2-5|TRBV3-1|TRBD2
CASSLPLAGGRETQYF
TGTGCCAGCAGCCTACCTTTAGCGGGGGGCAGAGAGACCCAGTACTTC
>NA|TRBJ1-2|TRBV19|TRBD1
CASSTTGLFYGYTF
TGTGCCAGTAGTACGACAGGGCTATTTTATGGCTACACCTTC